Presented here are 32 T cell receptor beta chains from one specimen sequenced in a study of cytomegalovirus exposure and HLA in healthy donors. Method: immunoSEQ multiplex PCR; TCRdb's copy keeps in-frame clones and lacks some. Among more than 250,000 clones listed, about nine tenths were seen once. Source material: PBMCs. The receptors originated from a woman in her thirties in good health and CMV-seropositive.

The rearrangement links TRBV5-1 to TRBJ2-3, with TRBD1 as a possible D gene (6 bases). The CDR3 has 15 residues. Germline CDR1 SGHRS, CDR2 YFSETQ. V lost 4 bases to trimming and J lost 3 bases, with 15 bases between them. Here the CDR3 DNA reads TGCGCCAGCAGCCTAAGGGGACATACTACAGATACGCAGTATTTT. This gives the protein CASSLRGHTTDTQYF.

In DNA form, the CDR3 reads TGTGCCAGCAGCTTGTCCCAGGTTCAGGGCTACACCTTC. Translated, it gives CASSLSQVQGYTF. This rearrangement joins TRBV5-4 to TRBJ1-2; no clear D gene. Per germline, CDR1 SGHNT and CDR2 YYREEE (reference sequence). Trimming stripped 1 base from V and 8 bases from J, with 12 bases between. The CDR3 has 13 amino acids.

This clone was detected a few times. V is TRBV30 and J is TRBJ2-7, with D possibly being TRBD1 or TRBD2 (6 bases each). Germline CDR1 and CDR2: GTSNPN and SVGIG (reference sequence). This CDR3 has 12 residues. Trimming left V 0 bases short and J 5 bases short, with 8 bases between. This CDR3 reads CAWSVGGHEQYF. The CDR3 bases are TGTGCCTGGAGTGTGGGGGGCCACGAGCAGTACTTC.

The rearrangement links TRBV4-3 to TRBJ2-3; D gene unclear. V lost 2 bases to trimming and J lost 0 bases, with 3 bases between them. Looked up from germline, CDR1 is LGHNA and CDR2 is YSLEER. The CDR3 loop spans 13 amino acids. The CDR3 DNA sequence: TGCGCCAGCAGCCAACAGAGCACAGATACGCAGTATTTT. Residues: CASSQQSTDTQYF.

This chain links TRBV29-1 with TRBJ2-1; 9 nucleotides line up with TRBD1. Trimming removed 7 bases from V and 3 bases from J; junction bases left unmatched: 7. From germline, CDR1 is SQVTM and CDR2 ANQGSEA. The CDR3 covers 14 residues. For the CDR3, the DNA is TGCAGCGGGACGGGACAGGGTTTCTACAATGAGCAGTTCTTC. The encoded protein is CSGTGQGFYNEQFF.

The chain recombines TRBV11-2 with TRBJ1-3; no clear D. The CDR3 contains 12 residues. The V and J ends lost 6 bases and 4 bases respectively, with 7 bases between them. From germline, CDR1 is SGHAT and CDR2 FQNNGV. CDR3: CASSNMGNTIYF. In DNA, the CDR3 is TGTGCCAGCAGTAACATGGGAAACACCATATATTTT.

The rearrangement uses TRBV7-2 and TRBJ2-7; 9 bases are a match to TRBD1. V gave up 5 bases and J gave up 3 bases; unmatched junction bases: 11. CDR1 and CDR2 from the germline V gene are SGHTA and FQGNSA. This CDR3 comprises 16 residues. This chain's CDR3 is CASSRSSDRGGYEQYF. The CDR3 DNA reads as TGTGCCAGCAGCCGGAGTTCGGACAGGGGAGGCTACGAGCAGTACTTC.

This clone was found once. CDR3 in DNA: TGTGCCTGGAGTCATTCTAACGAGCAGTACTTC. It specifies CAWSHSNEQYF. V usage is TRBV30 and J usage is TRBJ2-7; D call uncertain. The CDR3 has 11 residues. Germline V CDR1 and CDR2: GTSNPN, SVGIG (reference sequence). Trimming removed 2 bases from V and 5 bases from J, with 7 bases in between.

This clone was recorded only once. The J gene is TRBJ2-7, the V gene TRBV30; D gene ambiguous. CDR1 is GTSNPN and CDR2 is SVGIG in the germline V gene (reference sequence). V dropped 4 bases and J dropped 4 bases, with 8 bases sitting between them. The CDR3 loop spans 11 amino acids. CDR3 sequence: CAWNKEYEQYF. The CDR3 coding sequence is TGTGCCTGGAATAAGGAGTACGAGCAGTACTTC. The full variable domain, its missing parts supplied by reference TRBV30 and TRBJ2-7, is SQTIHQWPATLVQPVGSPLSLECTVEGTSNPNLYWYRQAAGRGLQLLFYSVGIGQISSEVPQNLSASRPQDRQFILSSKKLLLSDSGFYLCAWNKEYEQYFGPGTRLTVT.

V is TRBV6-1 and J is TRBJ1-2; 7 bases are shared with TRBD1. The germline V gene has CDR1 MNHNS and CDR2 SASEGT. Germline trimming cut 0 bases from V and 5 bases from J; bases unmatched to any gene: 12. The CDR3 is 17 residues long. This chain's CDR3 is CASSEALGGASGYGYTF. The CDR3 DNA follows: TGTGCCAGCAGTGAAGCGCTAGGGGGCGCGTCTGGATATGGCTACACCTTC.

V is TRBV15 and J is TRBJ1-1; possibly TRBD1 for D (6 bases). Germline CDR1 and CDR2: LNHNV and YYDKDF (reference sequence). This CDR3 comprises 15 residues. V lost 1 base, J lost 4 bases, and 13 bases lay in between. This CDR3 is CATSRVGVGGTEAFF. The CDR3 nucleotides are TGTGCCACCAGCAGAGTTGGGGTAGGGGGCACTGAAGCTTTCTTT.

CDR3 amino acids: CASSYMRGTEETQYF. Here the CDR3 DNA reads TGTGCCAGCAGTTACATGCGGGGGACGGAAGAGACCCAGTACTTC. The chain uses TRBV6-5 and TRBJ2-5; 7 bases are shared with TRBD2. The CDR3 contains 15 residues. The germline V gene encodes CDR1 MNHEY and CDR2 SVGAGI. V lost 2 bases, J lost 3 bases, and 6 bases stayed unmatched.

The rearrangement links TRBV2 to TRBJ2-7; D is ambiguous. The CDR3 is 15 amino acids. V was cut by 7 bases and J by 0 bases, with 16 bases left in between. Germline-derived CDR1 and CDR2 are SNHLY and FYNNEI. The CDR3 loop is CASKAQTESSYEQYF. The CDR3 DNA reads as TGTGCCAGCAAGGCCCAGACGGAAAGCTCCTACGAGCAGTACTTC.

The chain links TRBV6-9 to TRBJ1-5; no clear D. The V gene's germline CDR1 is MNHGY and CDR2 SVAAGI. V lost 8 bases and J lost 6, with 8 bases in between. The CDR3 runs 11 residues. CDR3 DNA: TGTGCCAGCCCTCCCCTTCAGCCCCAGCATTTT. Translation: CASPPLQPQHF.

CDR3 DNA sequence: TGTGCCACCAGCAAGGGAGTTGGGGACACCGGGGAGCTGTTTTTT. It yields the protein CATSKGVGDTGELFF. The genes are TRBV15 and TRBJ2-2; maybe TRBD2 (5 bases). Germline loops: CDR1 LNHNV, CDR2 YYDKDF (reference sequence). V was trimmed by 4 bases and J by 3 bases, leaving 12 bases between them. The length of the CDR3 is 15 residues. The whole variable domain, filled in from reference TRBV15 and TRBJ2-2, reads DAMVIQNPRYQVTQFGKPVTLSCSQTLNHNVMYWYQQKSSQAPKLLFHYYDKDFNNEADTPDNFQSRRPNTSFCFLDIRSPGLGDTAMYLCATSKGVGDTGELFFGEGSRLTVL.

CDR3 DNA sequence: TGTGCCAGCAGTTTTCACCAGACAGGGTACGCCGAGCAGTACTTC. Residues: CASSFHQTGYAEQYF. The chain carries TRBV28 and TRBJ2-7, with 7 bases fitting TRBD1. CDR3 length: 15 amino acids. Germline V CDR1 and CDR2: MDHEN, SYDVKM. J lost 6 bases, V lost 3 bases, and 11 bases had no gene match.

This clone was picked up one time. V is TRBV4-1 and J is TRBJ2-7, with TRBD1 as a possible D gene (5 bases). Per germline, CDR1 MGHRA and CDR2 YSYEKL. The V and J ends lost 1 base and 7 bases respectively, with 14 bases between them. CDR3 length: 14 amino acids. The CDR3 sequence is CASSQGTSLGEQYF. CDR3 nucleotides: TGCGCCAGCAGCCAAGGGACAAGCCTAGGGGAGCAGTACTTC.

The V call is TRBV7-8, the J call TRBJ2-1; D perhaps matches TRBD1 (6 bases). Per the germline V gene, CDR1 is SGHVS and CDR2 is FQNEAQ. This CDR3 has 16 amino acids. The V gene lost 5 bases and the J gene lost 4 bases, with 18 bases spanning the gap. The CDR3 is CASSLRGQKIYNEQFF. In nucleotides, the CDR3 is TGTGCCAGCAGCCTGCGCGGACAGAAAATATACAATGAGCAGTTCTTC.

The gene calls are TRBV27 and TRBJ1-2; 7 nucleotides line up with TRBD1. Trimming cost V 6 bases and J 2 bases; bases outside gene matches: 3. Germline assignment: CDR1 MNHEY and CDR2 SMNVEV (reference sequence). The CDR3 runs 13 residues. CDR3 sequence: CASSKTGNYGYTF. In DNA form, the CDR3 reads TGTGCCAGCAGCAAGACAGGGAACTATGGCTACACCTTC.

CDR3 loop: CSVEGAGGYEQYF. The DNA of the CDR3 is TGCAGCGTTGAAGGCGCAGGGGGGTACGAGCAGTACTTC. The genes are TRBV29-1 and TRBJ2-7; TRBD1 might be the D (7 bases). This CDR3 comprises 13 residues. Germline assignment: CDR1 SQVTM and CDR2 ANQGSEA. V was cut by 1 base and J by 4 bases, with 11 bases left in between.

The chain carries TRBV7-2 and TRBJ2-1, with 10 bases identical to TRBD2. Trimming took 1 base from V and 7 from J; bases not matched to a gene: 10. Per the germline V gene, CDR1 is SGHTA and CDR2 is FQGNSA. The CDR3 is made up of 17 amino acids. The DNA of the CDR3 is TGTGCCAGCAGCTTAGAACCAGGAGCGGGGGGGAGAAATGAGCAGTTCTTC. This translates into CASSLEPGAGGRNEQFF. Full variable domain (remainder filled in from reference TRBV7-2 and TRBJ2-1): GAGVSQSPSNKVTEKGKDVELRCDPISGHTALYWYRQSLGQGLEFLIYFQGNSAPDKSGLPSDRFSAERTGGSVSTLTIQRTQQEDSAVYLCASSLEPGAGGRNEQFFGPGTRLTVL.

The chain employs TRBV5-4 and TRBJ2-5, with 8 bases fitting TRBD2. This CDR3 is 15 amino acids long. Losses at the gene ends were 0 bases for V and 5 bases for J; bases not matched to a gene: 6. The germline V gene encodes CDR1 SGHNT and CDR2 YYREEE (reference sequence). CDR3 region: CASSLGRGAAETQYF. In DNA form, the CDR3 reads TGTGCCAGCAGCTTGGGGCGGGGGGCTGCGGAGACCCAGTACTTC.

This sequence joins TRBV27 and TRBJ2-7, with D possibly matching TRBD2 (6 bases). Trimming took off 6 bases at V and 3 bases at J, with 15 bases between the two ends. The CDR3 has 14 amino acids. In germline, CDR1 is MNHEY, CDR2 SMNVEV (reference sequence). CDR3 coding DNA: TGTGCCAGCAGGGCACTAGCACCGCTCTACGAGCAGTACTTC. It codes for CASRALAPLYEQYF.

This rearrangement joins TRBV20-1 to TRBJ2-7, with D uncertain. This CDR3 region has 11 residues. Trimming left V 3 bases short and J 3 bases short, with 6 bases between. Germline assignment: CDR1 DFQATT and CDR2 SNEGSKA (reference sequence). CDR3 loop: CSASDRYEQYF. As DNA, the CDR3 is TGCAGTGCTAGTGACCGCTACGAGCAGTACTTC.

The V call is TRBV5-1, the J call TRBJ1-1; D is undetermined. Germline CDR1 and CDR2: SGHRS and YFSETQ. The CDR3 totals 14 residues. The ends were cut back, 0 bases at V and 2 bases at J, with 8 bases in the middle. CDR3: CASSLVWGNTEAFF. The CDR3 bases are TGCGCCAGCAGCTTGGTTTGGGGTAACACTGAAGCTTTCTTT.

This rearrangement joins TRBV4-1 to TRBJ1-3; D not certain. V dropped 1 base and J dropped 1 base, with 8 bases sitting between them. CDR1 is MGHRA, CDR2 YSYEKL, per germline. The CDR3 loop spans 15 amino acids. The DNA of the CDR3 is TGCGCCAGCAGCCAAGGTGTAGATTCTGGAAACACCATATATTTT. This sequence encodes CASSQGVDSGNTIYF.

This chain links TRBV15 with TRBJ2-6; 12 positions match TRBD2. CDR3 size: 17 residues. The germline V gene encodes CDR1 LNHNV and CDR2 YYDKDF (reference sequence). V gave up 5 bases and J gave up 2 bases; unmatched junction bases: 4. The CDR3 is CATSLTSGSTGANVLTF. For the CDR3, the DNA is TGTGCCACCAGCCTGACTAGCGGGAGTACTGGGGCCAACGTCCTGACTTTC.

The J gene is TRBJ2-3, the V gene TRBV7-9; TRBD2 aligns across 11 bases. The germline V gene has CDR1 SEHNR and CDR2 FQNEAQ (reference sequence). The CDR3 covers 17 residues. Trimming cost V 1 base and J 3 bases; bases outside gene matches: 6. CDR3 nucleotides: TGTGCCAGCAGCTTAGAACTAGCGGGAGTCGTTACAGATACGCAGTATTTT. It is translated as CASSLELAGVVTDTQYF.

About this clone: In the same sample, other DNA sequences code for this CDR3. The rearrangement links TRBV11-2 to TRBJ2-3, with TRBD2 as a possible D gene (6 bases). Per the germline V gene, CDR1 is SGHAT and CDR2 is FQNNGV. This CDR3 is 14 amino acids long. Between the trimmed V and J ends, which lost 1 base and 3 bases, there was a span of 8 bases. The DNA of the CDR3 is TGTGCCAGCAGCTTAGTCGGGGGTACAGATACGCAGTATTTT. Translating gives CASSLVGGTDTQYF.

This chain connects TRBV5-4 to TRBJ2-7, with 9 bases that match TRBD2. The V gene end was trimmed by 6 bases and the J gene end by 6 bases; junction bases not matched to a gene: 10. This CDR3 is 14 amino acids long. Germline values: CDR1 SGHNT, CDR2 YYREEE (reference sequence). CDR3 loop: CASNLRGGGGEQYF. The CDR3 region has the DNA TGTGCCAGCAACCTCCGCGGGGGGGGAGGCGAGCAGTACTTC.

The chain has TRBV4-1 and TRBJ2-7; possible D gene TRBD1, 6 bases. The V and J ends lost 0 bases and 2 bases respectively, with 11 bases between them. The V gene's germline CDR1 is MGHRA and CDR2 YSYEKL. The CDR3 has 15 residues. The CDR3 sequence is CASSQDHREPYEQYF. The CDR3 DNA reads TGCGCCAGCAGCCAAGATCACAGGGAGCCCTACGAGCAGTACTTC.

The chain carries TRBV4-3 and TRBJ2-7; 8 bases align to TRBD2. The CDR3 contains 15 residues. Germline V gives CDR1 LGHNA, CDR2 YSLEER. V shed 0 bases and J 2 bases; nucleotides not matched to a gene: 3. The CDR3 region has the DNA TGCGCCAGCAGCCAAGAGGGGCGGGGGGCCTACGAGCAGTACTTC. Translated, it gives CASSQEGRGAYEQYF.